These 6 T cell receptor beta chains were sequenced from one sample in a study of blood T cell repertoires in COVID-19. The data were produced by immunoSEQ multiplex PCR, yet TCRdb's version contains in-frame clones alone and is incomplete. The sample shows 55,000 to 75,000 clones, roughly 80% of them seen only once. The sequenced sample consisted of peripheral blood. The receptors here all came from an elderly man with active COVID-19.

The chain couples TRBV4-2 to TRBJ2-1, with no clear D. Deletions cut 0 bases from V and 5 bases from J, with 5 bases between. Looked up from germline, CDR1 is LGHNA and CDR2 is YNFKEQ. The CDR3 is 13 amino acids. CDR3 residues: CASSQDSNNEQFF. For the CDR3, the DNA is TGTGCCAGCAGCCAAGACAGTAACAATGAGCAGTTCTTC.

This clone was detected only a few times. The chain uses TRBV12-3 or TRBV12-4 and TRBJ2-7; no clear D. This CDR3 is 13 amino acids long. The V end lost 6 bases, the J end lost 7 bases, and 16 bases lay between the germline ends. DNA of the CDR3: TGTGCCAGCAGCTCACCCACACACGGGGAGCAGTACTTC. Amino acids: CASSSPTHGEQYF.

The chain employs TRBV28 and TRBJ2-3, with a tentative D call TRBD2 (6 bases). Germline loops: CDR1 MDHEN, CDR2 SYDVKM. Trimming stripped 3 bases from V and 0 bases from J, with 13 bases between. This CDR3 is 16 amino acids long. The CDR3 is CASSFGGAQSTDTQYF. DNA for the CDR3: TGTGCCAGCAGTTTCGGAGGGGCCCAAAGCACAGATACGCAGTATTTT.

This rearrangement joins TRBV18 to TRBJ2-2; 12 nucleotides align to TRBD2. The CDR3 has 16 residues. Germline CDR1 reads KGHSH; CDR2 reads LQKENI. With 3 bases clipped from V and 7 bases from J, the junction kept 6 bases outside the gene matches. The CDR3, as DNA: TGTGCCAGCTCACCGCGGACTAGCGGGAATAACGGGGAGCTGTTTTTT. Protein sequence: CASSPRTSGNNGELFF.

This sequence joins TRBV30 and TRBJ1-1, with 8 bases lining up with TRBD1. The V segment lost 2 bases and the J segment 11 bases; nucleotides outside the gene matches: 16. Looked up from germline, CDR1 is GTSNPN and CDR2 is SVGIG (reference sequence). The CDR3 covers 15 residues. The DNA for the CDR3 is TGTGCCTGGAGTCTGTACGGGACAGGACCGTATGTGGCTTTCTTT. Translating it yields CAWSLYGTGPYVAFF.

This chain uses TRBV11-2 with TRBJ2-3, with 11 bases lining up with TRBD2. Trimming at V came to 1 base and at J to 10 bases, leaving 19 bases not matched to a gene. The CDR3 covers 19 residues. Germline values: CDR1 SGHAT, CDR2 FQNNGV. The CDR3 sequence is CASSLVPPAASGGRNAQYF. The CDR3 DNA is TGTGCCAGCAGCTTAGTCCCCCCAGCAGCTAGCGGGGGGCGGAACGCGCAGTATTTT.